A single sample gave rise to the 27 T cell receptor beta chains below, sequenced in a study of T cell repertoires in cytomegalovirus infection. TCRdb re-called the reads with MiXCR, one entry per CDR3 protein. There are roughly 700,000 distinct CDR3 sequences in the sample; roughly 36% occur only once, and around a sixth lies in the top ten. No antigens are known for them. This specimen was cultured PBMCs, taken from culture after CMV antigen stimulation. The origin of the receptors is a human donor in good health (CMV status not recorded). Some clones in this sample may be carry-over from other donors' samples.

The CDR3 bases are TGCGCCAGCAGCCAAGGACTAGCGATAGATACGCAGTATTTT. Its protein is CASSQGLAIDTQYF. The chain has TRBV4-1 and TRBJ2-3; 8 bases map to TRBD2. CDR3 length equals 14 residues. CDR1 and CDR2 (germline): MGHRA, YSYEKL. V gave up 1 base and J gave up 5 bases; unmatched junction bases: 2.

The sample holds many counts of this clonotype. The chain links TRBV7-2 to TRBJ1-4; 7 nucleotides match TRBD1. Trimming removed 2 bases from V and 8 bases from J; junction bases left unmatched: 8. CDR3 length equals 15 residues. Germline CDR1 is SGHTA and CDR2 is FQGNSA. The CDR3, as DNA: TGTGCCAGCAGCTTAAGGGGACAGCGAGACGAAAAACTGTTTTTT. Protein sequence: CASSLRGQRDEKLFF.

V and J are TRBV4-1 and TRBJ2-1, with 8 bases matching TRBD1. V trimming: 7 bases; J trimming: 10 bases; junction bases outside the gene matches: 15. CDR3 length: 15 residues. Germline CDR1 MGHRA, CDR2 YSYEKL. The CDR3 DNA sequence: TGCGCCAGCATGGGAAGCAGGGGGCTAGGGGAGGAGCAGTTCTTC. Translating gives CASMGSRGLGEEQFF.

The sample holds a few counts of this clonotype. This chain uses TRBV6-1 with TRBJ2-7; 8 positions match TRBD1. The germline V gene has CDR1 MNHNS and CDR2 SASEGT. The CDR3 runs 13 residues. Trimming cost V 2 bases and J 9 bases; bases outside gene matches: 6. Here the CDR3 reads CASSEIGTGRQYF. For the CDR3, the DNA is TGTGCCAGCAGTGAAATCGGGACAGGCAGGCAGTACTTC.

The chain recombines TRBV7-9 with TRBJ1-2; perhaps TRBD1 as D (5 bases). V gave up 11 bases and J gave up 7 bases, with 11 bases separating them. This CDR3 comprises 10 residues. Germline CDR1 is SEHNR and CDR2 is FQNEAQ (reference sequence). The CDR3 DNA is TGTGCCGCCCAGGGTCCTGGCTACACCTTC. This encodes CAAQGPGYTF.

The DNA for the CDR3 is TGTGCCAGCAGCCTCTGGAGTATGACCAGGGGTAGCAATCAGCCCCAGCATTTT. Residues: CASSLWSMTRGSNQPQHF. The V call is TRBV7-6, the J call TRBJ1-5, with TRBD1 as a possible D gene (6 bases). The CDR3 totals 18 residues. Germline CDR1 SGHVS, CDR2 FNYEAQ. The V end was cut by 5 bases, the J end by 0 bases, with 20 bases between.

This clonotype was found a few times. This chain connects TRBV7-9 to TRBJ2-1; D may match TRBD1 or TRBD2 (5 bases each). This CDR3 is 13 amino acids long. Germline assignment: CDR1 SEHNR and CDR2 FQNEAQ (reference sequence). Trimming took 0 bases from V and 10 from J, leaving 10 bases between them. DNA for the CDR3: TGTGCCAGCAGCTTAGCGGTCGGGGCGGAGCAGTTCTTC. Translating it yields CASSLAVGAEQFF.

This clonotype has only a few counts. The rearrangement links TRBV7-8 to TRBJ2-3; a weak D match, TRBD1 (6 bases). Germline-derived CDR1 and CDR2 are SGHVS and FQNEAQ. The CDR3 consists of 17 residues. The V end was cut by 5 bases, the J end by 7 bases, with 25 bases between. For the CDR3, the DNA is TGTGCCAGCAGCCCCATAGTCGGGGACACAGGGCAACATACGCAGTATTTT. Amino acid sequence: CASSPIVGDTGQHTQYF.

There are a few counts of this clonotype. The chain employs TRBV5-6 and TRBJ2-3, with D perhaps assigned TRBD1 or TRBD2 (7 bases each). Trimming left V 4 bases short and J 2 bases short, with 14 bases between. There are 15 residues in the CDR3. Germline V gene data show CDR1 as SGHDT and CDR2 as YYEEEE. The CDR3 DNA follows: TGTGCCAGCAGCCAGGGGGGGTTCGCCACAGATACGCAGTATTTT. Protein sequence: CASSQGGFATDTQYF.

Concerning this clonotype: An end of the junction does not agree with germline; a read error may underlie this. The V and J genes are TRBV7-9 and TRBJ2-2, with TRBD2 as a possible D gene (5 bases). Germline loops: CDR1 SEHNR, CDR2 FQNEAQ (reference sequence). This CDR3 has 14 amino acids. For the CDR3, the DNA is TGTGCCAGCAGCCTAGCTTCTCACACCGGGGAGCTGTTTTTT. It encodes CASSLASHTGELFF.

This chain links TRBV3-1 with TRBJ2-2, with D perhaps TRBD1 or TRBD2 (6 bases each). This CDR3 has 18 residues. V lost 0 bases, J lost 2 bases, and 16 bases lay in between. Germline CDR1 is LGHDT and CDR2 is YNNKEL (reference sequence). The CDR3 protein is CASSQDRVGGANTGELFF. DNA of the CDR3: TGTGCCAGCAGCCAAGATCGAGTGGGGGGCGCAAACACCGGGGAGCTGTTTTTT.

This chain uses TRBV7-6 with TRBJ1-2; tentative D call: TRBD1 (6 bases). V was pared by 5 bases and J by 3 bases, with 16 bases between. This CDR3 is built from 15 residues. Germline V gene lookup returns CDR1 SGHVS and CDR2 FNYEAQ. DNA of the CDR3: TGTGCCAGCAGCCGCCAGACAGGACCGGACTATGGCTACACCTTC. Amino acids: CASSRQTGPDYGYTF.

The CDR3 reads CASRIQGWTYEQYF. The CDR3 DNA reads TGTGCCAGCAGAATCCAGGGGTGGACCTACGAGCAGTACTTC. This chain connects TRBV6-1 to TRBJ2-7; D possibly corresponds to TRBD1 (6 bases). Deletions cut 6 bases from V and 2 bases from J, with 14 bases between. This CDR3 has 14 amino acids. Per germline, CDR1 MNHNS and CDR2 SASEGT.

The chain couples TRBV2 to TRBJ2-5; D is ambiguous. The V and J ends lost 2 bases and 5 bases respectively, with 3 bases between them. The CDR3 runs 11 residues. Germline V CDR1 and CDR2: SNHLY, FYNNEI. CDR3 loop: CASSEYETQYF. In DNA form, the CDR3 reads TGTGCCAGCAGTGAATATGAGACCCAGTACTTC.

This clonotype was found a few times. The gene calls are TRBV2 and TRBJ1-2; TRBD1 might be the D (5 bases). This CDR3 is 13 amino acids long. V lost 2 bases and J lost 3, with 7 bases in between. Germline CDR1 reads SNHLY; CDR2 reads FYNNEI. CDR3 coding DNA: TGTGCCAGCAGTGAACGGACATACTATGGCTACACCTTC. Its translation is CASSERTYYGYTF.

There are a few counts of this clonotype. Here the CDR3 DNA reads TGTGCCAGCAGGTGGGGTACGGAAGGACAGCCCCAGCATTTT. Translated, it gives CASRWGTEGQPQHF. V usage is TRBV6-2 or TRBV6-3 and J usage is TRBJ1-5; no reliable D call. CDR1 is MNHEY, CDR2 SVGEGT, per germline. The CDR3 is 14 residues long. V was pared by 6 bases and J by 7 bases, with 16 bases between.

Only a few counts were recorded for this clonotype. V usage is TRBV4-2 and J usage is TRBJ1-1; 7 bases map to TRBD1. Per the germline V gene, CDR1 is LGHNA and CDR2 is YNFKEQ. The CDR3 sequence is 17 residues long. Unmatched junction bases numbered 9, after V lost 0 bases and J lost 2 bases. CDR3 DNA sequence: TGTGCCAGCAGCCAAGACGGTGGGACAGTTACTAACACTGAAGCTTTCTTT. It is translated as CASSQDGGTVTNTEAFF.

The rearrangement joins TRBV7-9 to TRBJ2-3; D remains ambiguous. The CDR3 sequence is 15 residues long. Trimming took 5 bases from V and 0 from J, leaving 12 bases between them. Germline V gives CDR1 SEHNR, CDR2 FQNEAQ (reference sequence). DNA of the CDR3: TGTGCCAGCAGCAAGAGTCCAGCGAGCACAGATACGCAGTATTTT. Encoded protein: CASSKSPASTDTQYF.

The CDR3 coding sequence is TGTGCCAGCAGCCGAAAACTCTTCCCGGGGCGGGAGGGCCTTTTCGGGGAGCTGTTTTTT. Protein product: CASSRKLFPGREGLFGELFF. The chain couples TRBV11-2 to TRBJ2-2, with 9 bases lining up with TRBD2. The V gene's germline CDR1 is SGHAT and CDR2 FQNNGV. The J segment lost 7 bases and the V segment lost 5 bases, leaving 23 bases of the junction unmatched. There are 20 residues in the CDR3.

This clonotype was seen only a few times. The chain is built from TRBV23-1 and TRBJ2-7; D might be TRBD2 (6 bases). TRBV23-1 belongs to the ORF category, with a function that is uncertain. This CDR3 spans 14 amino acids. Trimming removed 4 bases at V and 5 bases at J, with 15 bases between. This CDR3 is CASSPSGLADEQYF. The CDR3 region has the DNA TGCGCCAGCAGTCCAAGCGGGCTAGCTGACGAGCAGTACTTC.

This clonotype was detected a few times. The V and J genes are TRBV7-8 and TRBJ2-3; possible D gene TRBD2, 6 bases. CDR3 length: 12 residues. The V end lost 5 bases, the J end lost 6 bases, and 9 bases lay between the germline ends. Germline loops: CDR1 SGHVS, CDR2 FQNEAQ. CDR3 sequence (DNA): TGTGCCAGCAGCGCGGGATGGGATACGCAGTATTTT. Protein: CASSAGWDTQYF.

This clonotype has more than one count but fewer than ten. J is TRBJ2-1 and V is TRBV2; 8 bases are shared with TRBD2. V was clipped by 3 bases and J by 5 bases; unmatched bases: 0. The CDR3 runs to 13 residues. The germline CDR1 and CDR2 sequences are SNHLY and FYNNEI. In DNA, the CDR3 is TGTGCCAGCAGTGAGGGACTAGACAATGAGCAGTTCTTC. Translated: CASSEGLDNEQFF.

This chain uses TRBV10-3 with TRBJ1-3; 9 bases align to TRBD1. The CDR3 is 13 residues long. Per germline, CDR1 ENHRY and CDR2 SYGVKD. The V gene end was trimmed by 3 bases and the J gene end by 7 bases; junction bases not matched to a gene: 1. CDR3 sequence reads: CAISEQGANTIYF. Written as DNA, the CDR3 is TGTGCCATCAGTGAACAGGGGGCGAACACCATATATTTT.

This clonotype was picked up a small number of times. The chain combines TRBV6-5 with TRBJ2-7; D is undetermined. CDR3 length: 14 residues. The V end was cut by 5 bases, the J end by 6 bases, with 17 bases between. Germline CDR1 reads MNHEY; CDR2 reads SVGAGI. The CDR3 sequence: CASSPGHWGGEQYF. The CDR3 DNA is TGTGCCAGCAGTCCCGGGCATTGGGGTGGCGAGCAGTACTTC.

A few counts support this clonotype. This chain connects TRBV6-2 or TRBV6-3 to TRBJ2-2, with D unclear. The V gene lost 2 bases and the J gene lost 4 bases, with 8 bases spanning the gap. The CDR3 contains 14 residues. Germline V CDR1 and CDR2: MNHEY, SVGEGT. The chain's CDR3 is CASSYVWGTGELFF. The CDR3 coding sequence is TGTGCCAGCAGTTACGTCTGGGGCACCGGGGAGCTGTTTTTT.

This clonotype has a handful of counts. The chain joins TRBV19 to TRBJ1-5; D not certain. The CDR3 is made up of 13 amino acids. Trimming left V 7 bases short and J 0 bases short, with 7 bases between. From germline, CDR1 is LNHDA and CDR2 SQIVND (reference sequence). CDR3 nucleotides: TGTGCCAGTACCCCCTATAGCAATCAGCCCCAGCATTTT. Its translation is CASTPYSNQPQHF.

CDR3 DNA sequence: TGTGCCAGCGCCACAGGACAGATGAACACTGAAGCTTTCTTT. Protein: CASATGQMNTEAFF. V is TRBV28 and J is TRBJ1-1; weak D call: TRBD1 (6 bases). The CDR3 spans 14 residues. Germline CDR1 reads MDHEN; CDR2 reads SYDVKM. V gave up 8 bases and J gave up 0 bases, with 13 bases separating them.